This record covers a single T cell receptor (beta chain). Through a sample-barcoded 5' primer and a J-beta primer mix, a second PCR was run for roughly 7 to 11 cycles. Each CDR3 protein gets one entry after TCRdb re-called the 5' RACE reads with MiXCR. The sample holds over a million distinct CDR3 sequences, 40% to 45% seen once. The entry originates in a study of blood T cells in healthy people across ages. V dropped 4 bases and J dropped 5 bases, with 12 bases sitting between them. Germline V gives CDR1 MNHEY, CDR2 SVGEGT. This CDR3 is 14 amino acids long. Sequenced: blood. The clonotype comes from a young woman in good health. The J gene is TRBJ1-5, the V gene TRBV6-2 or TRBV6-3; no definite D call. The DNA of the CDR3 is TGTGCCAGCAGTTTCCGACGGCCAGATCAGCCCCAGCATTTT. Its translation: CASSFRRPDQPQHF.